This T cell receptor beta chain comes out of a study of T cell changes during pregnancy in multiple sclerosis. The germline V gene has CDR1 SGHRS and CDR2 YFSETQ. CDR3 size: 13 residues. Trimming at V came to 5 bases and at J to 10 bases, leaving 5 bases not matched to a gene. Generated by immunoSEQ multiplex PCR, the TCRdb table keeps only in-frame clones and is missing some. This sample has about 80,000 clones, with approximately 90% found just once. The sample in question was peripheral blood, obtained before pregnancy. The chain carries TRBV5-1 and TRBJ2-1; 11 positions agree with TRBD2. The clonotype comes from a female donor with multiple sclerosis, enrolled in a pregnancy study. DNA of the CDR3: TGCGCCAGCAGTGTAGCGGGAGGGCGGGAGCAGTTCTTC. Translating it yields CASSVAGGREQFF. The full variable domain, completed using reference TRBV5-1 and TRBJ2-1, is KAGVTQTPRYLIKTRGQQVTLSCSPISGHRSVSWYQQTPGQGLQFLFEYFSETQRNKGNFPGRFSGRQFSNSRSEMNVSTLELGDSALYLCASSVAGGREQFFGPGTRLTVL.